The 32 T cell receptor beta chains presented below share a single source sample, sequenced in a study of blood T cell repertoires in COVID-19 (dated by TCRdb to between 2020 and 2021). Libraries were built with the immunoSEQ multiplex PCR assay. TCRdb retrieved this table from immuneACCESS and kept in-frame rearrangements only. Not all clones are present; in checked studies, unresolved V genes account for under half, and no reason is known for the remainder. Present in this sample are over 250,000 clones, approximately 83% of which were seen just once. 8% to 9.5% of the sample is in the top ten clones. Sequencing was done on a sample of peripheral blood. Source of these receptors: a woman in her fifties or sixties who had recovered from COVID-19.

The chain carries TRBV2 and TRBJ2-5, with D possibly being TRBD1 (5 bases). The CDR3 is 14 amino acids. V was clipped by 6 bases and J by 4 bases, with 15 bases between them. Germline CDR1 and CDR2: SNHLY and FYNNEI. In DNA, the CDR3 is TGTGCCAGCAGAGCTAACCAGGGTGCAGAGACCCAGTACTTC. Amino acid sequence: CASRANQGAETQYF.

The chain combines TRBV5-6 with TRBJ2-3, with TRBD2 matching over 8 bases. Germline loops: CDR1 SGHDT, CDR2 YYEEEE. The CDR3 runs 15 residues. J lost 3 bases, V lost 4 bases, and 7 bases had no gene match. The CDR3 DNA reads TGTGCCAGCAGCGGGCGGGGGGTTGGTACAGATACGCAGTATTTT. It yields the protein CASSGRGVGTDTQYF.

This chain joins TRBV30 and TRBJ1-2; 11 bases line up with TRBD1. The CDR3 length is 13 residues. V shed 3 bases, J shed 8 bases, and the junction held 5 bases outside the gene matches. Looked up from germline, CDR1 is GTSNPN and CDR2 is SVGIG (reference sequence). The CDR3 DNA is TGTGCCTGGAGAGGACAGGGGGCGGGGGGCTACACCTTC. Amino acids: CAWRGQGAGGYTF. The full variable domain, completed using reference TRBV30 and TRBJ1-2, is SQTIHQWPATLVQPVGSPLSLECTVEGTSNPNLYWYRQAAGRGLQLLFYSVGIGQISSEVPQNLSASRPQDRQFILSSKKLLLSDSGFYLCAWRGQGAGGYTFGSGTRLTVV.

This clone was observed a handful of times. The chain couples TRBV28 to TRBJ1-5; D remains ambiguous. CDR3 length: 14 residues. CDR1 is MDHEN, CDR2 SYDVKM, per germline. V was pared by 2 bases and J by 3 bases, with 8 bases between. CDR3 loop: CASSLLQINQPQHF. The DNA for the CDR3 is TGTGCCAGCAGTTTACTACAGATCAATCAGCCCCAGCATTTT.

The chain has TRBV6-5 and TRBJ1-1; the D gene is possibly TRBD1 (5 bases). Per the germline V gene, CDR1 is MNHEY and CDR2 is SVGAGI. The CDR3 covers 15 residues. Trimming took off 6 bases at V and 0 bases at J, with 14 bases between the two ends. DNA for the CDR3: TGTGCCAGCAGGATGACAGCAACCATGAACACTGAAGCTTTCTTT. Its translation: CASRMTATMNTEAFF.

The rearrangement uses TRBV23-1 and TRBJ1-5; D unresolved. TRBV23-1 is treated as an ORF (open reading frame) with a function not yet certain. V lost 8 bases to trimming and J lost 4 bases, with 21 bases between them. CDR3 length equals 16 residues. The CDR3 reads CASLSYGFLWNQPQHF. In DNA, the CDR3 is TGCGCCAGCCTATCGTACGGGTTTTTGTGGAATCAGCCCCAGCATTTT.

This clone came up once. The V and J genes are TRBV7-2 and TRBJ2-5; a weak D match, TRBD1 (5 bases). The CDR3 consists of 15 residues. V lost 5 bases, J lost 2 bases, and 15 bases lay in between. CDR1 and CDR2 (germline): SGHTA, FQGNSA. CDR3 region: CASSVDSNIQETQYF. The CDR3 DNA sequence: TGTGCCAGCAGCGTCGACAGCAATATTCAAGAGACCCAGTACTTC.

This chain links TRBV18 with TRBJ2-7, with 10 bases that match TRBD1. Germline assignment: CDR1 KGHSH and CDR2 LQKENI. The V and J ends lost 4 bases and 5 bases, in that order; junction bases with no gene match: 5. The CDR3 consists of 14 residues. The CDR3 loop is CASSQTGTGDEQYF. The DNA for the CDR3 is TGTGCCAGCTCACAGACCGGGACAGGGGACGAGCAGTACTTC.

The chain carries TRBV28 and TRBJ2-7; 10 positions agree with TRBD2. Germline CDR1 and CDR2: MDHEN and SYDVKM. The CDR3 runs 14 residues. V dropped 6 bases and J dropped 4; count of bases not matched to a gene: 6. CDR3 nucleotides: TGTGCCAGCAGGCCCGCTAGCGGGAGTTACGAGCAGTACTTC. Translated, it gives CASRPASGSYEQYF.

The rearrangement links TRBV3-1 (or the pseudogene TRBV3-2) to TRBJ2-1; 9 bases align to TRBD1. The V gene end was trimmed by 2 bases and the J gene end by 4 bases; junction bases not matched to a gene: 12. Germline V gives CDR1 LGHDT, CDR2 YNNKEL (reference sequence). The CDR3 is 18 amino acids. Here the CDR3 DNA reads TGTGCCAGCAGCCAAAGGGGGACAGGGTTTGCCGGATACAATGAGCAGTTCTTC. This sequence encodes CASSQRGTGFAGYNEQFF.

The sample holds one count of this clone. V and J are TRBV30 and TRBJ2-1; 9 bases agree with TRBD2. Trimming took 0 bases from V and 6 from J; bases not matched to a gene: 21. CDR1 is GTSNPN, CDR2 SVGIG, per germline (reference sequence). The CDR3 consists of 20 residues. CDR3 protein: CAWSVERLADPPRLGNEQFF. The CDR3 DNA is TGTGCCTGGAGTGTGGAACGACTAGCGGACCCGCCCCGGCTTGGCAATGAGCAGTTCTTC.

The table lists this clone with a few counts. V and J are TRBV28 and TRBJ1-2, with 7 bases matching TRBD1. The CDR3 contains 16 residues. CDR1 is MDHEN and CDR2 is SYDVKM in the germline V gene. The V and J ends lost 5 bases and 3 bases, in that order; junction bases with no gene match: 12. Here the CDR3 reads CASSRISGRGYYGYTF. CDR3 bases: TGTGCCAGCAGTAGGATCAGTGGCAGGGGGTACTATGGCTACACCTTC.

The chain is built from TRBV6-5 and TRBJ1-6; 10 bases agree with TRBD1. V lost 2 bases, J lost 7 bases, and 2 bases stayed unmatched. CDR1 and CDR2 (germline): MNHEY, SVGAGI. The CDR3 runs to 15 residues. CDR3 nucleotide sequence: TGTGCCAGCAGTTACCTGGGACAGGGGAATTCACCCCTCCACTTT. Its protein product is CASSYLGQGNSPLHF.

In DNA, the CDR3 is TGTGCCAGCAGCTCTAGCGGGGGGGCCTTTTCATCTGAGACCCAGTACTTC. Protein product: CASSSSGGAFSSETQYF. The gene calls are TRBV7-2 and TRBJ2-5, with 12 bases that match TRBD2. Per germline, CDR1 SGHTA and CDR2 FQGNSA. The CDR3 loop spans 17 amino acids. The trim removed 4 bases at V and 5 bases at J, leaving 11 bases unmatched. Based on the CDR3 plus reference TRBV7-2 and TRBJ2-5, the full variable domain is GAGVSQSPSNKVTEKGKDVELRCDPISGHTALYWYRQSLGQGLEFLIYFQGNSAPDKSGLPSDRFSAERTGGSVSTLTIQRTQQEDSAVYLCASSSSGGAFSSETQYFGPGTRLLVL.

This chain links TRBV2 with TRBJ2-7; TRBD2 matches at 8 bases. The germline V gene has CDR1 SNHLY and CDR2 FYNNEI. The CDR3 sequence is 13 residues long. The J segment lost 2 bases and the V segment lost 7 bases, leaving 4 bases of the junction unmatched. CDR3 protein: CASNDGGAYEQYF. The CDR3 DNA sequence: TGTGCCAGCAATGACGGGGGGGCCTACGAGCAGTACTTC.

CDR3 residues: CASTIGAGTKNIQYF. CDR3 in DNA: TGTGCCAGCACCATAGGAGCGGGGACCAAAAACATTCAGTACTTC. This chain links TRBV6-5 with TRBJ2-4; TRBD2 aligns across 7 bases. The CDR3 has 15 residues. Germline V CDR1 and CDR2: MNHEY, SVGAGI. J lost 2 bases, V lost 7 bases, and 8 bases had no gene match.

This clone was recorded once. This chain uses TRBV18 with TRBJ1-5, with TRBD1 identical over 10 bases. V gave up 5 bases and J gave up 0 bases; unmatched junction bases: 10. The CDR3 totals 18 residues. In germline, CDR1 is KGHSH, CDR2 LQKENI. The CDR3 DNA sequence: TGTGCCAGCTCATTACCGGGACAGGGGACTTATAGCAATCAGCCCCAGCATTTT. Amino acid sequence: CASSLPGQGTYSNQPQHF.

The chain combines TRBV18 with TRBJ1-1, with unresolved D. Germline V gene sequence: CDR1 KGHSH, CDR2 LQKENI. Trimming pared 1 base from V and 4 bases from J, leaving 16 bases between. The CDR3 spans 16 residues. In DNA form, the CDR3 reads TGTGCCAGCTCACCACTTCTTAGGTTACGGGGCACTGAAGCTTTCTTT. It translates to CASSPLLRLRGTEAFF.

The chain has TRBV10-3 and TRBJ1-3; unclear D gene. Germline loops: CDR1 ENHRY, CDR2 SYGVKD. V lost 6 bases to trimming and J lost 0 bases, with 12 bases between them. This CDR3 contains 15 residues. CDR3 nucleotide sequence: TGTGCCATCAGCGGGGTTCAGAGCTCTGGAAACACCATATATTTT. Amino acid sequence: CAISGVQSSGNTIYF.

The chain combines TRBV19 with TRBJ1-2, with 9 bases matching TRBD1. The germline CDR1 and CDR2 sequences are LNHDA and SQIVND (reference sequence). The CDR3 length is 13 residues. J was trimmed by 6 bases and V by 3 bases; bases with no gene match: 2. The CDR3 reads CASSMGTGNGYTF. The CDR3 nucleotides are TGTGCCAGTAGTATGGGGACAGGGAATGGCTACACCTTC.

V usage is TRBV30 and J usage is TRBJ1-2; 7 nucleotides align to TRBD1. The V segment lost 3 bases and the J segment 12 bases; nucleotides outside the gene matches: 10. CDR3 size: 12 residues. Germline CDR1 and CDR2: GTSNPN and SVGIG (reference sequence). CDR3: CAWSRDSLENTF. The DNA of the CDR3 is TGTGCCTGGAGCCGGGACAGCCTCGAGAACACCTTC.

This chain links TRBV19 with TRBJ2-4, with D maybe TRBD1 (5 bases). CDR3 size: 14 residues. V shed 6 bases and J shed 8 bases, with 17 bases lying between them. Germline V gene data show CDR1 as LNHDA and CDR2 as SQIVND (reference sequence). The DNA of the CDR3 is TGTGCCAGTAGGGCAGACAGCTTAGGGGACATTCAGTACTTC. Protein product: CASRADSLGDIQYF.

The chain recombines TRBV6-2 or TRBV6-3 with TRBJ2-5, with 7 positions matching TRBD1. CDR3 length: 17 residues. Germline V gene lookup returns CDR1 MNHEY and CDR2 SVGEGT. J lost 0 bases, V lost 5 bases, and 12 bases had no gene match. DNA of the CDR3: TGTGCCAGCAGTACCGGACAGGCCGTAGGGTACCAAGAGACCCAGTACTTC. This sequence encodes CASSTGQAVGYQETQYF.

The V call is TRBV7-9, the J call TRBJ2-1, with TRBD2 matching 9 bases. This CDR3 spans 15 amino acids. V was clipped by 3 bases and J by 4 bases; unmatched bases: 4. In germline, CDR1 is SEHNR, CDR2 FQNEAQ (reference sequence). The chain's CDR3 is CASSFPSGAYNEQFF. Here the CDR3 DNA reads TGTGCCAGCAGCTTCCCTAGCGGGGCATACAATGAGCAGTTCTTC.

V usage is TRBV20-1 and J usage is TRBJ1-1, with 7 bases matching TRBD1. Per the germline V gene, CDR1 is DFQATT and CDR2 is SNEGSKA (reference sequence). This CDR3 is built from 13 residues. V lost 3 bases and J lost 4; bases outside the gene matches: 5. DNA of the CDR3: TGCAGTGCTAGTACGACAGGGCGCACTGAAGCTTTCTTT. This translates into CSASTTGRTEAFF.

This chain joins TRBV7-3 and TRBJ2-1, with TRBD2 identical over 7 bases. The ends lost 4 bases at V and 9 bases at J; junction bases unmatched: 6. Germline CDR1 is SGHTA and CDR2 is FQGTGA. The CDR3 runs 13 residues. Here the CDR3 reads CASSSSTGGEQFF. The DNA of the CDR3 is TGTGCCAGCAGCTCCAGCACGGGAGGTGAGCAGTTCTTC.

The sample holds one count of this clone. This chain connects TRBV6-2 or TRBV6-3 to TRBJ2-3, with D perhaps matching TRBD2 (5 bases). The ends were cut back, 6 bases at V and 5 bases at J, with 18 bases in the middle. CDR3 length: 15 residues. CDR1 is MNHEY and CDR2 is SVGEGT in the germline V gene. CDR3 bases: TGTGCCAGCAGCCCCTGGGCTAGCTCTAAAGATACGCAGTATTTT. Its translation is CASSPWASSKDTQYF.

V gene TRBV11-2 combines with J gene TRBJ2-5, with D hard to call. V shed 7 bases and J shed 5 bases, with 8 bases lying between them. CDR1 is SGHAT and CDR2 is FQNNGV in the germline V gene. The CDR3 spans 11 residues. The CDR3 sequence: CASNPKETQYF. The CDR3 DNA reads TGTGCCAGCAACCCTAAGGAGACCCAGTACTTC.

This clone was counted between two and nine times. The chain couples TRBV5-4 to TRBJ2-7; TRBD2 matches 8 bases. Per the germline V gene, CDR1 is SGHNT and CDR2 is YYREEE (reference sequence). The CDR3 length is 15 residues. V gave up 1 base and J gave up 7 bases; unmatched junction bases: 10. Here the CDR3 DNA reads TGTGCCAGCAGCTTGACAGCGGGGGTGTGGGGAGAGCAGTACTTC. Protein sequence: CASSLTAGVWGEQYF.

This clone has a count of ten or more. The chain employs TRBV11-1 and TRBJ2-7, with TRBD2 matching 12 bases. Looked up from germline, CDR1 is SGHAT and CDR2 is FQDESV (reference sequence). The CDR3 spans 14 residues. Trimming at V came to 5 bases and at J to 7 bases, leaving 6 bases not matched to a gene. DNA of the CDR3: TGTGCCAGCAGCCAGACTAGCGGGGGAATGGAGCAGTACTTC. Amino acid sequence: CASSQTSGGMEQYF.

This clone has just a few counts. The chain employs TRBV27 and TRBJ1-4; D uncertain. CDR1 is MNHEY and CDR2 is SMNVEV in the germline V gene (reference sequence). The CDR3 covers 14 residues. V lost 2 bases to trimming and J lost 3 bases, with 7 bases between them. The CDR3 nucleotides read TGTGCCAGCAGTTTAAGCGAGTCTAATGAAAAACTGTTTTTT. Protein product: CASSLSESNEKLFF.

The J gene is TRBJ2-5, the V gene TRBV7-8; tentatively, D is TRBD2 (6 bases). From germline, CDR1 is SGHVS and CDR2 FQNEAQ. This CDR3 comprises 15 residues. The V and J ends lost 5 bases and 4 bases respectively, with 17 bases between them. The CDR3 region is CASSPGRGMRETQYF. For the CDR3, the DNA is TGTGCCAGCAGCCCCGGCCGGGGGATGCGAGAGACCCAGTACTTC.